The clone carrying this TCR beta chain was picked up many times. This entry belongs to a study of T cells after yellow fever vaccination. The 5'RACE template-switching step produced TCR cDNA and added a universal primer site and UMIs. TCRdb fed the 5' RACE reads into MiXCR, producing one record per CDR3 protein. The sample lists 550,000 to 750,000 distinct CDR3 sequences, approximately 13% seen once, with more than 13% in the top ten. Germline V lookup: CDR1 DFQATT, CDR2 SNEGSKA (reference sequence). This CDR3 region has 13 residues. Deletions cut 8 bases from V and 3 bases from J, with 17 bases between.

The J gene is TRBJ2-7, the V gene TRBV20-1; D unresolved. This clonotype was obtained from a man aged 25 to 40 who received the YFV17D yellow fever vaccine. The starting material was PBMCs, obtained on the day of the yellow fever booster vaccination. CDR3 protein: CSYIDFRNYEQYF. The CDR3 DNA sequence: TGCAGTTATATTGACTTTAGGAACTACGAGCAGTACTTC.